One and the same sample provided the 22 T cell receptor beta chains below, sequenced in a study of blood T cell repertoires in COVID-19. TCRdb's copy holds only in-frame clones and misses some; the assay was immunoSEQ multiplex PCR. The repertoire holds 200,000 to 250,000 clones, with 80% to 90% as singletons. Specimen: peripheral blood. These receptors were collected from a woman aged 80 or over with acute or convalescent COVID-19.

This chain connects TRBV7-6 to TRBJ2-1, with D tentatively TRBD2 (5 bases). V was shortened by 5 bases and J by 6 bases, with 14 bases between the two germline ends. The CDR3 has 14 residues. Germline V gene data show CDR1 as SGHVS and CDR2 as FNYEAQ. The DNA for the CDR3 is TGTGCCAGCAGCCCGCGCCGGGGAACCAATGAGCAGTTCTTC. It translates to CASSPRRGTNEQFF.

The rearrangement links TRBV18 to TRBJ1-2; weak D call: TRBD1 (5 bases). V was shortened by 2 bases and J by 8 bases, with 21 bases between the two germline ends. The CDR3 has 16 amino acids. CDR1 is KGHSH, CDR2 LQKENI, per germline. In DNA form, the CDR3 reads TGTGCCAGCTCACCAGCAAGTGGGGGGAATTCCCCAGGCTACACCTTC. It encodes CASSPASGGNSPGYTF.

The chain has TRBV7-2 and TRBJ1-4; no reliable D call. The CDR3 runs to 14 residues. Trimming removed 0 bases from V and 7 bases from J, with 9 bases in between. The germline CDR1 and CDR2 sequences are SGHTA and FQGNSA. CDR3 in DNA: TGTGCCAGCAGCTTAGCGTTCGCGGGTGAAAAACTGTTTTTT. It codes for CASSLAFAGEKLFF. Supplemented by reference TRBV7-2 and TRBJ1-4, the full variable domain reads GAGVSQSPSNKVTEKGKDVELRCDPISGHTALYWYRQSLGQGLEFLIYFQGNSAPDKSGLPSDRFSAERTGGSVSTLTIQRTQQEDSAVYLCASSLAFAGEKLFFGSGTQLSVL.

The gene calls are TRBV27 and TRBJ2-7; 10 bases align to TRBD2. Losses at the gene ends were 5 bases for V and 0 bases for J; bases not matched to a gene: 7. The V gene's germline CDR1 is MNHEY and CDR2 SMNVEV (reference sequence). CDR3 length: 16 residues. DNA for the CDR3: TGTGCCAGCAGTGTCCGAGCGGGAGGGGTCTCCTACGAGCAGTACTTC. Translation gives CASSVRAGGVSYEQYF.

The chain links TRBV19 to TRBJ1-4, with 8 bases lining up with TRBD1. V was clipped by 6 bases and J by 4 bases; unmatched bases: 7. The CDR3 contains 15 residues. CDR1 LNHDA and CDR2 SQIVND come from the germline V gene (reference sequence). In nucleotides, the CDR3 is TGTGCCAGTAGGGACAGGGCATCGGGTAATGAAAAACTGTTTTTT. This sequence encodes CASRDRASGNEKLFF.

The gene calls are TRBV7-2 and TRBJ1-2; tentative D call: TRBD1 (6 bases). Per the germline V gene, CDR1 is SGHTA and CDR2 is FQGNSA. The CDR3 loop spans 13 amino acids. V lost 4 bases and J lost 5, with 11 bases in between. The CDR3 DNA sequence: TGTGCCAGCAGCTCGGACAGTTTGTATGGCTACACCTTC. Translated: CASSSDSLYGYTF.

This clone was counted a few times. J is TRBJ2-5 and V is TRBV7-9, with 14 bases matching TRBD2. The CDR3 covers 17 residues. V lost 5 bases, J lost 2 bases, and 7 bases stayed unmatched. Germline assignment: CDR1 SEHNR and CDR2 FQNEAQ (reference sequence). The CDR3 DNA reads TGTGCCAGCAGCGACGGACTAGCGGGAGGATCTCAAGAGACCCAGTACTTC. As protein: CASSDGLAGGSQETQYF.

J is TRBJ2-5 and V is TRBV28, with TRBD1 matching over 10 bases. With 10 bases clipped from V and 4 bases from J, the junction kept 3 bases outside the gene matches. Germline V gives CDR1 MDHEN, CDR2 SYDVKM. This CDR3 is 12 amino acids long. Here the CDR3 reads CATRTGGETQYF. CDR3 in DNA: TGTGCCACCCGGACAGGGGGAGAGACCCAGTACTTC.

The table lists this clone with a few counts. The V call is TRBV12-3 or TRBV12-4, the J call TRBJ2-1, with D possibly TRBD2 on 5 matching bases. The CDR3 has 12 amino acids. V gave up 5 bases and J gave up 7 bases, with 9 bases separating them. The DNA of the CDR3 is TGTGCCAGCAGTGGGAGTAGAAATGAGCAGTTCTTC. It encodes CASSGSRNEQFF.

The J gene is TRBJ2-7, the V gene TRBV25-1; D gene ambiguous. Trimming cost V 0 bases and J 5 bases, with 11 bases left between them. This CDR3 region has 14 residues. CDR1 is MGHDK and CDR2 is SYGVNS in the germline V gene. The CDR3: CASSEYSLEDEQYF. CDR3 sequence (DNA): TGTGCCAGCAGTGAATACAGTCTCGAGGACGAGCAGTACTTC.

The V call is TRBV30, the J call TRBJ1-3; 7 bases are a match to TRBD1. The junction had 13 bases not matched to a gene; V was cut back by 7 bases and J by 4 bases. CDR3 size: 15 residues. The germline gives CDR1 GTSNPN, CDR2 SVGIG (reference sequence). The CDR3 region is CASKPATGSGNTIYF. CDR3 DNA sequence: TGTGCCTCTAAACCCGCGACAGGGTCAGGAAACACCATATATTTT.

In the case of this clone: Other DNA sequences in the same sample also yield this CDR3. The chain carries TRBV29-1 and TRBJ1-1; 9 bases align to TRBD1. The CDR3 extends over 12 amino acids. V was clipped by 7 bases and J by 1 base; unmatched bases: 1. Looked up from germline, CDR1 is SQVTM and CDR2 is ANQGSEA. CDR3 DNA: TGCAGCGGGGGACAGGGGAACACTGAAGCTTTCTTT. Amino acid sequence: CSGGQGNTEAFF.

The CDR3 DNA follows: TGCGCCAGCAGGCCTCGGGAGTTCGGCAATGAGCAGTTCTTC. This sequence encodes CASRPREFGNEQFF. The chain employs TRBV5-1 and TRBJ2-1; the D gene is possibly TRBD2 (6 bases). CDR3 length: 14 residues. Trimming pared 5 bases from V and 6 bases from J, leaving 15 bases between. Germline V CDR1 and CDR2: SGHRS, YFSETQ.

The chain carries TRBV7-9 and TRBJ2-4, with 7 bases that match TRBD2. Germline CDR1 reads SEHNR; CDR2 reads FQNEAQ (reference sequence). CDR3 length equals 19 residues. Unmatched junction bases numbered 12, after V lost 1 base and J lost 0 bases. CDR3 nucleotide sequence: TGTGCCAGCAGCTTAGTAACTGGGGGAGGGTTCCTAGCCAAAAACATTCAGTACTTC. Encoded protein: CASSLVTGGGFLAKNIQYF.

This clone was detected a few times. V gene TRBV5-4 combines with J gene TRBJ1-1, with a possible D match to TRBD1 (6 bases). V lost 1 base to trimming and J lost 4 bases, with 8 bases between them. Germline CDR1 reads SGHNT; CDR2 reads YYREEE (reference sequence). The CDR3 sequence is 13 residues long. The CDR3 sequence is CASSLTGITEAFF. The CDR3 DNA sequence: TGTGCCAGCAGCTTGACAGGGATCACTGAAGCTTTCTTT.

V usage is TRBV5-1 and J usage is TRBJ2-1; a possible D gene is TRBD1 (5 bases). The germline V and J ends were trimmed by 3 bases and 0 bases, with 13 bases remaining between them. In germline, CDR1 is SGHRS, CDR2 YFSETQ. This CDR3 spans 16 amino acids. CDR3 loop: CASSSYRLSSYNEQFF. DNA for the CDR3: TGCGCCAGCAGCTCATACAGGTTAAGCTCCTACAATGAGCAGTTCTTC.

The rearrangement uses TRBV5-1 and TRBJ2-1; the match to TRBD2 covers 12 bases. The germline V gene encodes CDR1 SGHRS and CDR2 YFSETQ. With V trimmed by 4 bases and J by 6 bases, 5 bases remained unmatched. The length of the CDR3 is 15 residues. The CDR3 DNA follows: TGCGCCAGCAGCGTCCTAGCGGGAGGGGCCAATGAGCAGTTCTTC. It yields the protein CASSVLAGGANEQFF.

The gene calls are TRBV12-5 and TRBJ1-1; maybe TRBD1 (5 bases). V lost 3 bases and J lost 1, with 9 bases in between. The CDR3 extends over 14 amino acids. Germline V gene sequence: CDR1 LGHNT, CDR2 FRNRAP. The CDR3 nucleotides read TGTGCTAGTGGTTTAAGGGGTGGGAACACTGAAGCTTTCTTT. Amino acid sequence: CASGLRGGNTEAFF.

The chain couples TRBV4-2 to TRBJ1-1; 7 bases line up with TRBD1. The CDR3 runs to 18 residues. J gave up 2 bases and V 0 bases, and 12 bases lay outside the gene matches. Germline-derived CDR1 and CDR2 are LGHNA and YNFKEQ. CDR3: CASSQEGPGGVSNTEAFF. The CDR3 coding sequence is TGTGCCAGCAGCCAAGAAGGTCCAGGGGGAGTAAGCAACACTGAAGCTTTCTTT.

About this clone: The sample holds other DNA sequences that translate to the same CDR3. V is TRBV18 and J is TRBJ1-3; 12 bases line up with TRBD1. Per germline, CDR1 KGHSH and CDR2 LQKENI. J was trimmed by 4 bases and V by 6 bases; bases with no gene match: 7. The CDR3 loop spans 16 amino acids. The CDR3 loop is CASSAGTGGTGNTIYF. The CDR3 bases are TGTGCCAGCTCGGCCGGGACAGGGGGCACGGGAAACACCATATATTTT.

This clone came up once. The chain carries TRBV19 and TRBJ2-2, with TRBD2 matching over 10 bases. Germline V lookup: CDR1 LNHDA, CDR2 SQIVND (reference sequence). This CDR3 is 15 amino acids long. V gave up 7 bases and J gave up 4 bases; unmatched junction bases: 6. The DNA of the CDR3 is TGTGCCAGTAAAGAACTAGCGGGACTCACCGGGGAGCTGTTTTTT. This codes for CASKELAGLTGELFF.

The chain links TRBV18 to TRBJ2-1; a weak D match, TRBD2 (5 bases). The germline V gene encodes CDR1 KGHSH and CDR2 LQKENI. V was pared by 5 bases and J by 2 bases, with 10 bases between. The CDR3 consists of 14 residues. CDR3 region: CASSLTGTYNEQFF. CDR3 nucleotide sequence: TGTGCCAGCTCATTAACGGGGACCTACAATGAGCAGTTCTTC. Looking up the rest from reference TRBV18 and TRBJ2-1 gives the full variable domain: NAGVMQNPRHLVRRRGQEARLRCSPMKGHSHVYWYRQLPEEGLKFMVYLQKENIIDESGMPKERFSAEFPKEGPSILRIQQVVRGDSAAYFCASSLTGTYNEQFFGPGTRLTVL.